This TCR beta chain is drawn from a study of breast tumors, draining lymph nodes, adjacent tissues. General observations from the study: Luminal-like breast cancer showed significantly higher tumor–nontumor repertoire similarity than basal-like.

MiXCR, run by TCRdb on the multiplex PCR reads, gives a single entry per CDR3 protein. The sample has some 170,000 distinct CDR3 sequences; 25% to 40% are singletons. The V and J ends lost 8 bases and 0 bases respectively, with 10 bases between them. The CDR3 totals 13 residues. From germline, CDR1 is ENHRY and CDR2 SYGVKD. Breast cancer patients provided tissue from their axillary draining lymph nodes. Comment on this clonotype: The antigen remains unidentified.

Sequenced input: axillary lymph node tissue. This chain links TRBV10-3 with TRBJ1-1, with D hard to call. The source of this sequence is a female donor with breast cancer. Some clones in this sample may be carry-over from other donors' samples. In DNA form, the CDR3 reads TGTGCCATCGGCGGGGATATGAACACTGAAGCTTTCTTT. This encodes CAIGGDMNTEAFF.